This record concerns one T cell receptor (beta chain) sequence. A universal primer binding site was introduced by template switching. The final cDNA contained unique molecular identifiers. TCRdb passed the 5' RACE reads through MiXCR, listing each CDR3 protein once. The sample consists of 1.5 million to 2 million distinct CDR3 sequences, around 33% of them appearing once. These data belong to a study of identical twins. The CDR3 consists of 15 residues. In germline, CDR1 is SGHDN, CDR2 FVKESK. After removal of 4 bases from V and 3 bases from J, the junction contained 6 bases not matched to a gene. The clonotype was recovered from a newborn girl in good health. The specimen sequenced was cord blood. The rearrangement joins TRBV14 to TRBJ2-4, with 7 bases lining up with TRBD2. DNA for the CDR3: TGTGCCAGCAGCCCAAGCGGGGCGGGCAAAAACATTCAGTACTTC. Its translation is CASSPSGAGKNIQYF.